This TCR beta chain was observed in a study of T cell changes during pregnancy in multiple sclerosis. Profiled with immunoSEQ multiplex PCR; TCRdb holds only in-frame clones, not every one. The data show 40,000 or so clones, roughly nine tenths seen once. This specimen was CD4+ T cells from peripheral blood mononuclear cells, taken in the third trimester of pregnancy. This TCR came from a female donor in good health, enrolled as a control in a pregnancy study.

The DNA for the CDR3 is TGTGCCAGTAGTTCCGTCAGCTCCTACAATGAGCAGTTCTTC. It specifies CASSSVSSYNEQFF. The chain joins TRBV19 to TRBJ2-1; D gene ambiguous. This CDR3 comprises 14 residues. The V end was cut by 5 bases, the J end by 0 bases, with 8 bases between. Per the germline V gene, CDR1 is LNHDA and CDR2 is SQIVND (reference sequence).